Below are 4 T cell receptor beta chains sequenced from a single sample in a study of T cells in Graves' hyperthyroidism and ophthalmopathy. Amplification of TCR beta CDR3 regions was performed using RNA transcripts as template. Initially, a first-round RT-PCR of the TCR CDR3 employed the HTBI primer set. TCRdb itself ran the multiplex PCR reads through MiXCR, one entry per CDR3 protein. The sample yields around 600,000 distinct CDR3 sequences, about 45% seen once. The sample consisted of peripheral blood or thyroid tissue (not recorded which). The receptors originated from an adult man with Graves' disease, either hyperthyroidism or ophthalmopathy (not recorded which).

The J gene is TRBJ1-1, the V gene TRBV3-1; tentatively, D is TRBD1 (5 bases). Germline V gene data show CDR1 as LGHDT and CDR2 as YNNKEL (reference sequence). V lost 8 bases to trimming and J lost 3 bases, with 10 bases between them. This CDR3 has 12 amino acids. The CDR3 DNA reads TGTGCCAGCGCCTCAGGGCACACTGAAGCTTTCTTT. Its translation is CASASGHTEAFF.

The sample holds many counts of this clonotype. The rearrangement links TRBV29-1 to TRBJ2-7; D is ambiguous. Trimming shortened V by 5 bases and J by 0 bases, and 11 bases separated the two germline ends. Germline CDR1 is SQVTM and CDR2 is ANQGSEA. CDR3 length: 13 residues. CDR3 residues: CSVRGVASYEQYF. Written as DNA, the CDR3 is TGCAGCGTTAGAGGAGTCGCCTCCTACGAGCAGTACTTC.

This clonotype was seen ten or more times. The chain combines TRBV29-1 with TRBJ2-5; tentatively, D is TRBD1 or TRBD2 (7 bases each). CDR3 size: 12 residues. Trimming took off 7 bases at V and 5 bases at J, with 14 bases between the two ends. In germline, CDR1 is SQVTM, CDR2 ANQGSEA. This CDR3 reads CSDRQGGETQYF. The CDR3 nucleotides are TGCAGCGACCGACAGGGAGGGGAGACCCAGTACTTC.

The rearrangement links TRBV7-9 to TRBJ2-5; D might be TRBD1 or TRBD2, each matching 5 bases. Trimming pared 4 bases from V and 1 base from J, leaving 13 bases between. The germline gives CDR1 SEHNR, CDR2 FQNEAQ (reference sequence). This CDR3 is 15 amino acids long. CDR3 region: CASSYSGATQETQYF. For the CDR3, the DNA is TGTGCCAGCAGCTACTCCGGGGCGACCCAAGAGACCCAGTACTTC.